These T cell receptor beta chains were read from a single sample in a study of blood T cells in healthy people across ages. From the 5' RACE reads, TCRdb called clonotypes with MiXCR, one entry per CDR3 protein. The sample records around 500,000 distinct CDR3 sequences, around 50% being singletons. The sample consisted of blood. The receptors come from a man older than 75 in good health. The CDR3 runs from the conserved cysteine through the conserved F or W. Each record gives: J gene, V gene, clone size, D gene, CDR3 protein, CDR3 DNA. The D gene is left open where the match is weak. Expanded clones are given a class, and other clones once, few, many or no size at all.

j_call: TRBJ1-1
v_call: TRBV6-5
clone_size: NA
d_call: TRBD1
cdr3_aa: CASSYSSGTGGNTEAFF
cdr3_nt: TGTGCCAGCAGTTACTCGAGCGGAACAGGGGGGAACACTGAAGCTTTCTTT

j_call: TRBJ1-2
v_call: TRBV5-1
clone_size: NA
d_call: TRBD1
cdr3_aa: CASSSIPGQGLYTF
cdr3_nt: TGCGCCAGCAGCTCGATACCGGGACAGGGGCTCTACACCTTC

j_call: TRBJ2-7
v_call: TRBV4-3
clone_size: NA
d_call: TRBD1
cdr3_aa: CANAPGQGEYEQYF
cdr3_nt: TGCGCCAACGCCCCGGGACAGGGAGAGTACGAGCAGTACTTC

j_call: TRBJ2-3
v_call: TRBV7-3
clone_size: NA
d_call: NA
cdr3_aa: CASSSTSLSTDTQYF
cdr3_nt: TGTGCCAGCAGCTCCACGAGCCTAAGCACAGATACGCAGTATTTT

j_call: TRBJ2-1
v_call: TRBV6-6
clone_size: NA
d_call: TRBD1
cdr3_aa: CASSYGQGARNEQFF
cdr3_nt: TGTGCCAGCAGTTACGGGCAGGGGGCTCGTAATGAGCAGTTCTTC

j_call: TRBJ2-3
v_call: TRBV27
clone_size: NA
d_call: TRBD1
cdr3_aa: CASRDRATDTQYF
cdr3_nt: TGTGCCAGCAGGGACAGGGCGACAGATACGCAGTATTTT

j_call: TRBJ2-7
v_call: TRBV6-5
clone_size: NA
d_call: NA
cdr3_aa: CSSSRSERQVAYEQYF
cdr3_nt: TGTTCCAGCAGTCGGTCGGAGCGGCAGGTAGCCTACGAGCAGTACTTC

j_call: TRBJ2-7
v_call: TRBV5-1
clone_size: few
d_call: TRBD2
cdr3_aa: CASSGASGVYEQYF
cdr3_nt: TGCGCCAGCAGCGGTGCTAGCGGGGTGTACGAGCAGTACTTC

j_call: TRBJ2-1
v_call: TRBV20-1
clone_size: few
d_call: NA
cdr3_aa: CSAPPTGVEQFF
cdr3_nt: TGCAGTGCTCCTCCGACTGGAGTTGAGCAGTTCTTC

j_call: TRBJ2-5
v_call: TRBV6-6
clone_size: few
d_call: NA
cdr3_aa: CASGTSPGLIETQYF
cdr3_nt: TGTGCCAGCGGAACCAGCCCAGGGTTGATCGAGACCCAGTACTTC

j_call: TRBJ2-1
v_call: TRBV15
clone_size: few
d_call: NA
cdr3_aa: CATSKVLGLAAYNEQFF
cdr3_nt: TGTGCCACCAGCAAGGTATTGGGACTGGCGGCTTACAATGAGCAGTTCTTC

j_call: TRBJ2-5
v_call: TRBV2
clone_size: NA
d_call: TRBD2
cdr3_aa: CASRRLAGGQETQYF
cdr3_nt: TGTGCCAGCAGGAGACTAGCGGGGGGTCAAGAGACCCAGTACTTC

j_call: TRBJ1-2
v_call: TRBV13
clone_size: NA
d_call: NA
cdr3_aa: CASSLRTARAYGYTF
cdr3_nt: TGTGCCAGCAGCCTTAGGACAGCCCGGGCCTATGGCTACACCTTC

j_call: TRBJ2-3
v_call: TRBV7-2
clone_size: NA
d_call: NA
cdr3_aa: CASSSELAAADTQYF
cdr3_nt: TGTGCCAGCAGCTCCGAACTAGCAGCAGCAGATACGCAGTATTTT

j_call: TRBJ2-1
v_call: TRBV6-5
clone_size: many
d_call: NA
cdr3_aa: CASKNGGYNEQFF
cdr3_nt: TGTGCCAGCAAGAATGGGGGGTACAATGAGCAGTTCTTC

j_call: TRBJ2-3
v_call: TRBV7-2
clone_size: few
d_call: TRBD2
cdr3_aa: CASSLPGGGRTQYF
cdr3_nt: TGTGCCAGCAGCTTACCCGGGGGGGGCCGTACGCAGTATTTT

j_call: TRBJ2-3
v_call: TRBV5-1
clone_size: NA
d_call: TRBD2
cdr3_aa: CASSTFSGGTQYF
cdr3_nt: TGCGCCAGCAGCACCTTCTCGGGAGGTACGCAGTATTTT

j_call: TRBJ1-1
v_call: TRBV6-6
clone_size: NA
d_call: NA
cdr3_aa: CASSYTGTPDRAFF
cdr3_nt: TGTGCCAGCAGTTACACCGGGACCCCTGATCGAGCTTTCTTT

j_call: TRBJ2-5
v_call: TRBV27
clone_size: NA
d_call: NA
cdr3_aa: CASSSSGTTETQYF
cdr3_nt: TGTGCCAGCAGTTCCTCCGGGACAACGGAGACCCAGTACTTC

j_call: TRBJ2-5
v_call: TRBV30
clone_size: NA
d_call: NA
cdr3_aa: CAWSQLQGPQYF
cdr3_nt: TGTGCCTGGAGCCAACTCCAAGGTCCCCAGTACTTC

j_call: TRBJ2-1
v_call: TRBV12-3/TRBV12-4
clone_size: NA
d_call: TRBD1
cdr3_aa: CASSDRALQFF
cdr3_nt: TGTGCCAGCAGTGACAGGGCCTTGCAGTTCTTC

j_call: TRBJ2-7
v_call: TRBV9
clone_size: NA
d_call: NA
cdr3_aa: CASSARDTYSDEQYF
cdr3_nt: TGTGCCAGCAGCGCCCGGGACACTTACTCCGACGAGCAGTACTTC